These T cell receptor beta chains were read from a single sample in a study of blood T cell repertoires in COVID-19. TCRdb's copy holds only in-frame clones and misses some; the assay was immunoSEQ multiplex PCR. The data hold 75,000 or so clones, with 84% observed a single time. What was sequenced was peripheral blood. The receptors were sampled from a man over 45 with acute or convalescent COVID-19. Each CDR3 is given with its conserved first and last residue. The D gene is left open where the match is weak. Some rows have no size entry. The others give once, few or many, or a class for an expanded clone.

cdr3_aa cdr3_nt j_call clone_size v_call d_call
CASSVGPADSYEQYF TGTGCCAGCAGCGTAGGTCCTGCAGACTCCTACGAGCAGTACTTC TRBJ2-7 . TRBV9 .
CASSYRREADYEQYF TGTGCCAGTAGTTACAGGCGGGAAGCTGACTACGAGCAGTACTTC TRBJ2-7 . TRBV19 .
CASSDRGYQPQHF TGTGCCAGCAGTGACAGGGGTTATCAGCCCCAGCATTTT TRBJ1-5 . TRBV28 TRBD1
CASSSGTSNYGYTF TGTGCCAGCAGTTCCGGGACATCTAACTATGGCTACACCTTC TRBJ1-2 . TRBV6-6 .
CASSQRDWGFYEQYF TGTGCCAGCAGTCAAAGGGATTGGGGCTTTTACGAGCAGTACTTC TRBJ2-7 few TRBV27 .
CAIQLDRNTEAFF TGTGCCATTCAATTAGATCGGAACACTGAAGCTTTCTTT TRBJ1-1 . TRBV7-9 .
CASSAVAEAFF TGTGCCAGCAGCGCGGTGGCTGAAGCTTTCTTT TRBJ1-1 . TRBV5-4 .
CASSQVGSGGYTF TGTGCCAGCAGCCAAGTCGGTTCGGGGGGCTACACCTTC TRBJ1-2 . TRBV3-1/TRBV3-2 .
CASSLSSRRARGNTIYF TGTGCCAGCAGTTTATCCTCCAGGCGGGCAAGAGGAAACACCATATATTTT TRBJ1-3 . TRBV27 .
CSVVLGADTQYF TGCAGCGTCGTGTTAGGGGCAGATACGCAGTATTTT TRBJ2-3 . TRBV29-1 .
CASSITGTDTQYF TGTGCCAGTAGTATTACGGGCACAGATACGCAGTATTTT TRBJ2-3 . TRBV19 .
CASSSYARDSNTGELFF TGTGCCAGCAGCTCCTATGCGAGGGACAGCAACACCGGGGAGCTGTTTTTT TRBJ2-2 . TRBV11-3 TRBD1
CASSLGTGADTQYF TGTGCCAGCAGTTTGGGGACAGGCGCAGATACGCAGTATTTT TRBJ2-3 . TRBV2 TRBD1
CASSKETRRKFPSYEQYF TGTGCCAGCAGCAAAGAGACAAGACGAAAATTCCCCTCCTACGAGCAGTACTTC TRBJ2-7 . TRBV21-1 .
CASSLVGQRNTIYF TGTGCCAGCAGCTTAGTGGGCCAGAGAAACACCATATATTTT TRBJ1-3 . TRBV7-8 .
CASSIYFWGGNEQYF TGTGCCAGTAGTATATATTTCTGGGGGGGCAACGAGCAGTACTTC TRBJ2-7 few TRBV19 .
CASSPAGSSYNEQFF TGCGCCAGCAGCCCAGCGGGGAGCTCCTACAATGAGCAGTTCTTC TRBJ2-1 . TRBV4-1 TRBD2
CSVTGVGADTQYF TGCAGCGTGACAGGGGTAGGGGCAGATACGCAGTATTTT TRBJ2-3 . TRBV29-1 TRBD1
CASSPSRNEQFF TGTGCCAGCAGCCCCTCTCGCAATGAGCAGTTCTTC TRBJ2-1 . TRBV6-5 .
CSARRGELNTEAFF TGCAGCGCCCGACGGGGGGAATTGAACACTGAAGCTTTCTTT TRBJ1-1 . TRBV29-1 .
CATSEKGYQETQYF TGTGCCACCTCCGAGAAGGGGTACCAAGAGACCCAGTACTTC TRBJ2-5 few TRBV24-1 .
CASSPPPGPGYTEAFF TGTGCCAGCTCACCCCCCCCAGGTCCTGGGTACACTGAAGCTTTCTTT TRBJ1-1 . TRBV18 .
CASSAPGEGAMNTEAFF TGCGCCAGCAGCGCCCCCGGGGAGGGTGCTATGAACACTGAAGCTTTCTTT TRBJ1-1 few TRBV5-1 .
CASSLSAGSHNEQFF TGTGCCAGCAGCTTATCCGCGGGTAGCCACAATGAGCAGTTCTTC TRBJ2-1 few TRBV7-2 .
CASSLYGTANSPLHF TGTGCCAGCAGCCTTTACGGGACAGCAAATTCACCCCTCCACTTT TRBJ1-6 once TRBV6-5 TRBD1
CAISEGGFQETQYF TGTGCCATCAGTGAGGGCGGATTCCAAGAGACCCAGTACTTC TRBJ2-5 . TRBV10-3 .
CASSQDSRNYGYTF TGCGCCAGCAGCCAAGACTCCAGGAACTATGGCTACACCTTC TRBJ1-2 . TRBV4-1 .
CASSFNPDRVSYEQYF TGTGCCAGCAGTTTTAATCCCGACAGGGTCTCCTACGAGCAGTACTTC TRBJ2-7 . TRBV28 TRBD1
CASSLAGGNEKLFF TGTGCCAGCAGCTTAGCAGGGGGTAATGAAAAACTGTTTTTT TRBJ1-4 . TRBV5-4 TRBD1
CASSPGQGLNSPLHF TGTGCCAGCAGCCCCGGACAGGGGCTTAATTCACCCCTCCACTTT TRBJ1-6 . TRBV14 TRBD1